These 2 T cell receptor beta chains were sequenced from one sample in a study of blood T cell repertoires in COVID-19. Only in-frame clones appear in the TCRdb table, and some are missing; sequencing was by immunoSEQ multiplex PCR. The sample lists tens of thousands of clones, more than 80% occurring once. The sequenced material came from peripheral blood. The receptors come from a human donor in a cohort sampled during active COVID-19.

The CDR3 spells CASSQGGGASSYNEQFF. The CDR3 nucleotides are TGTGCCAGCAGCCAAGGTGGGGGCGCGAGCTCCTACAATGAGCAGTTCTTC. V and J are TRBV3-1 (or the pseudogene TRBV3-2) and TRBJ2-1; D possibly corresponds to TRBD1 (6 bases). This CDR3 comprises 17 residues. Looked up from germline, CDR1 is LGHDT and CDR2 is YNNKEL (reference sequence). V was shortened by 1 base and J by 0 bases, with 13 bases between the two germline ends.

This chain joins TRBV24-1 and TRBJ2-1, with 8 bases identical to TRBD1. The CDR3 is 15 residues long. The V segment lost 4 bases and the J segment 5 bases; nucleotides outside the gene matches: 6. Germline values: CDR1 KGHDR, CDR2 SFDVKD. DNA for the CDR3: TGTGCCACCAGTGACGACAGGGGTTTCGACAATGAGCAGTTCTTC. As protein: CATSDDRGFDNEQFF.